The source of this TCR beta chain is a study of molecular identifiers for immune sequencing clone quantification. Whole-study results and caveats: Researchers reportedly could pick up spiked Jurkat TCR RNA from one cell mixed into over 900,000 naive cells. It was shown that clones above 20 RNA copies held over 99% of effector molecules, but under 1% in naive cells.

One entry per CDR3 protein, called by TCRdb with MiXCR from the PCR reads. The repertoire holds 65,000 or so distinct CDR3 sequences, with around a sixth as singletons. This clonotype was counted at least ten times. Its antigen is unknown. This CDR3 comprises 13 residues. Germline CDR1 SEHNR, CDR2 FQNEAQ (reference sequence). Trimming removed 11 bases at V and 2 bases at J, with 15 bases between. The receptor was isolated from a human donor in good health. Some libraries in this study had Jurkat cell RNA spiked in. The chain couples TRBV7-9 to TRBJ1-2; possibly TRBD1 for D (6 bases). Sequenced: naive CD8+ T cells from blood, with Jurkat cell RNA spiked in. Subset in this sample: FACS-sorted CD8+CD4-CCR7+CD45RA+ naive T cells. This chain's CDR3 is CAGRAGANYGYTF. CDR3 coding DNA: TGTGCCGGCCGGGCAGGGGCGAACTATGGCTACACCTTC.